The TCR beta chain described here comes from a study of spatial heterogeneity in lung cancer. As for the study in general: In raw reads, more than eight appearances on average were recorded for each unique TCR and UMI combination. Points from the study as a whole: Whereas they appeared in blood less at follow-up, ubiquitous expanded tumor TCRs appeared there more at resection.

Trimming removed 7 bases from V and 6 bases from J; junction bases left unmatched: 4. The CDR3 runs to 13 residues. The germline V gene encodes CDR1 SGHVS and CDR2 FQNEAQ. This clonotype was seen repeatedly, ten times or more. Its antigen is as yet unknown. TCRdb re-called the 5' RACE reads through MiXCR, storing one row per CDR3 protein. The data hold 40,000 or so distinct CDR3 sequences, with roughly 8% observed a single time. The time point is: sample taken at primary tumor resection. This receptor was identified in a male donor with early-stage non-small cell lung cancer. The sample here was PBMCs, taken at surgery. The rearrangement joins TRBV7-8 to TRBJ2-1; TRBD2 aligns across 9 bases. The CDR3 spells CASIGGGANEQFF. The DNA for the CDR3 is TGTGCCAGCATTGGCGGGGGGGCCAATGAGCAGTTCTTC.